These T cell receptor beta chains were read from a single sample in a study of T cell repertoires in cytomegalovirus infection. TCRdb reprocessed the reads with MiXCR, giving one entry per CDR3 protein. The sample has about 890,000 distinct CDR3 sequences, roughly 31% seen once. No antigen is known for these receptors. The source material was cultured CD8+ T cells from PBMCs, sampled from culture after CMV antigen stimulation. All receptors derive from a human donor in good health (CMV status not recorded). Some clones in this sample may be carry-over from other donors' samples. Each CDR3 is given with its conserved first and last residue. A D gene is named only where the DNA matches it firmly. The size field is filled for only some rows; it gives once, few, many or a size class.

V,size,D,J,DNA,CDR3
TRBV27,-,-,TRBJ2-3,TGTGCCAGCAGGGAGTATGATACGCAGTATTTT,CASREYDTQYF
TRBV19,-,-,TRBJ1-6,TGTGCCAGTAGTACATTCCGGGAGACTAATTCACCCCTCCACTTT,CASSTFRETNSPLHF
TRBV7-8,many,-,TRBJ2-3,TGTGCCAGCAGCTCGTCGGTTCCAGGGTGGGGTACAGATACGCAGTATTTT,CASSSSVPGWGTDTQYF
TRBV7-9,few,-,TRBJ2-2,TGTGCCAGCAGCCCACGACTAGATGCAAACACCGGGGAGCTGTTTTTT,CASSPRLDANTGELFF
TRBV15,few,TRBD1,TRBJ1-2,TGTGCCACCAGTTCCGGGACAGACTATGGCTACACCTTC,CATSSGTDYGYTF
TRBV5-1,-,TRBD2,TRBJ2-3,TGCGCCAGCAGCTTGGAATCTAGCGGGGGTAGCACAGATACGCAGTATTTT,CASSLESSGGSTDTQYF
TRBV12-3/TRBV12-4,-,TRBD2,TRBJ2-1,TGTGCCAGCAGTCCTCGACTAGCGGGGGCTGAGCAGTTCTTC,CASSPRLAGAEQFF
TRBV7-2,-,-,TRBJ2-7,TGTGCCAGCACCCAGTCCTACGAGCAGTACTTC,CASTQSYEQYF
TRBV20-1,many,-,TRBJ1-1,TGCAGTGCTAGCAGACAGGTCATGAACACTGAAGCTTTCTTT,CSASRQVMNTEAFF
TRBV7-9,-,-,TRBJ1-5,TGTGCCAACAGCGACGACAGCCATAGCAATCAGCCCCAGCATTTT,CANSDDSHSNQPQHF
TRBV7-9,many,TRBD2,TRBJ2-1,TGTGCCAGCAGCTTAGCAGCACGGCTAGCGGGGATCTATGAGCAGTTCTTC,CASSLAARLAGIYEQFF
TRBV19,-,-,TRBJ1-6,TGTGCCACCAAGGCCGAACGCTCCTATAATTCACCCCTCCACTTT,CATKAERSYNSPLHF
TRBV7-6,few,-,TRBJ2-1,TGTGCCAGCAGCCCCAATCTCAATGAGCAGTTCTTC,CASSPNLNEQFF
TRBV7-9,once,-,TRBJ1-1,TGTGCCAGGAGCTTAGGGCGGACCCGGACGAGCACTGAAGCTTTCTTT,CARSLGRTRTSTEAFF
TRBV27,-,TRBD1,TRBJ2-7,TGTGCCAGCTTCAGGGGGCACGAGCAGTACTTC,CASFRGHEQYF
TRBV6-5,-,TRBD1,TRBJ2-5,TGTGCCAGCAGTTACGTTTATGGGACAGCACAAGAGACCCAGTACTTC,CASSYVYGTAQETQYF
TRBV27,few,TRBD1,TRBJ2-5,TGTGCCAGCACCGACAGGGTTGGAGAGACCCAGTACTTC,CASTDRVGETQYF
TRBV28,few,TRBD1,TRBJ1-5,TGTGCCAGCACCCTACCGGCAGGGGGTCCGGGCAATCAGCCCCAGCATTTT,CASTLPAGGPGNQPQHF
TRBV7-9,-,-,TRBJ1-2,TGTGCCAGCAGCTTAGATGGGGCGTTTGATGGCTACACCTTC,CASSLDGAFDGYTF
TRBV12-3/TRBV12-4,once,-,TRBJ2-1,TGTGCCAGCAGCGAACTAGAGACCGGTCGGGTATACAATGAGCAGTTCTTC,CASSELETGRVYNEQFF
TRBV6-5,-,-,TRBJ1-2,TGTGCCAGCAGTTACTCGTCAGCTAAAGGCTACACCTTC,CASSYSSAKGYTF
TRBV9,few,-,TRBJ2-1,TGTGCCAGCAGCGTTAGACTCGGTAGCTCCTACAATGAGCAGTTCTTC,CASSVRLGSSYNEQFF
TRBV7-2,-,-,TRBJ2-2,TGTGCCAGCAGCTCTGGAGGGGGGACCGGGGAGCTGTTTTTT,CASSSGGGTGELFF
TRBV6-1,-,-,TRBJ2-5,TGTGCCAGCAGTGAAGGGTTTCCTGAGACCCAGTACTTC,CASSEGFPETQYF
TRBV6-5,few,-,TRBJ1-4,TGTGCCAGCAGTTCTTTCTCAGGGAGGACTAATGAAAAACTGTTTTTT,CASSSFSGRTNEKLFF
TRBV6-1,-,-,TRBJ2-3,TGTGCCAGCAGTGAACCCGACGACGGGGGAGATACGCAGTATTTT,CASSEPDDGGDTQYF
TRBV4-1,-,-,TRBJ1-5,TGCGCCAGCAGCCAACACAGGGACCCCGGACAGCCCCAGCATTTT,CASSQHRDPGQPQHF
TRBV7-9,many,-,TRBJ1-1,TGTGCCAGCAGCTCCCAGGGAGCCACTGAAGCTTTCTTT,CASSSQGATEAFF
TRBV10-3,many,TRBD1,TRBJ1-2,TGTGCCATCAGTGAATTCGATAGGACAGGGGAGAACTATGGCTACACCTTC,CAISEFDRTGENYGYTF
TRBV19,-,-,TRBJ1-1,TGTGCCAGTAGTATCATCGGGGGCCAGGAAGCTTTCTTT,CASSIIGGQEAFF
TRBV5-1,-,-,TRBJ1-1,TGCGCCAGCAATCAGGGATCGAACACTGAAGCTTTCTTT,CASNQGSNTEAFF
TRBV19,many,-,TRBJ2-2,TGTGCCAGTAGTATAGGGCAAACGAACACCGGGGAGCTGTTTTTT,CASSIGQTNTGELFF
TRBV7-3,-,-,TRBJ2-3,TGTGCCAGCAGCGCCGTGCCGGGGGTGGATACGCAGTATTTT,CASSAVPGVDTQYF